This TCR beta chain was observed in a study of PD-1 blockade in mismatch repair-deficient tumors. Germline V gene sequence: CDR1 SGHAT, CDR2 FQNNGV. Trimming removed 2 bases at V and 9 bases at J, with 9 bases between. CDR3 size: 12 residues. Clones were sequenced by immunoSEQ multiplex PCR, and TCRdb holds only the in-frame ones, with some missing. The table has approximately 38,000 clones, about 76% seen once; the top ten hold approximately 24%. The TCR comes from an adult with mismatch repair-deficient cancer. This chain joins TRBV11-2 and TRBJ2-3, with D unresolved. This material consisted of peripheral blood, taken 4 weeks after starting pembrolizumab. CDR3 loop: CASSLSDGTQYF. CDR3 nucleotides: TGTGCCAGCAGCTTATCCGATGGGACGCAGTATTTT. The entire variable domain, with the rest obtained from reference TRBV11-2 and TRBJ2-3, is as follows: EAGVAQSPRYKIIEKRQSVAFWCNPISGHATLYWYQQILGQGPKLLIQFQNNGVVDDSQLPKDRFSAERLKGVDSTLKIQPAKLEDSAVYLCASSLSDGTQYFGPGTRLTVL.